This T cell receptor (beta chain) appears in the sequencing data of a study of Tregs in tolerant kidney transplant recipients. TCRdb's table, derived via immunoSEQ multiplex PCR, lists solely in-frame clones and lacks some. Among about 83,000 clones listed, about 98% were seen once. V was pared by 1 base and J by 6 bases, with 5 bases of the junction left unmatched. CDR3 size: 15 residues. CDR1 SEHNR and CDR2 FQNEAQ come from the germline V gene (reference sequence). The chain links TRBV7-9 to TRBJ2-7, with 11 bases matching TRBD2. Specimen: CD4+ T cells from blood, collected before the transplant. This TCR derives from a human donor who received a combined kidney and bone marrow transplant. CDR3 sequence (DNA): TGTGCCAGCAGCTTAGGACTAGCGGGATACCTCGAGCAGTACTTC. As protein: CASSLGLAGYLEQYF.